The 11 T cell receptor beta chains below come from one sample, sequenced in a study of T-cell reconstitution after alpha-beta-depleted transplantation in children. The authors prepared the TCRbeta library with unique molecular identifiers. One entry per CDR3 protein, called by TCRdb with MiXCR from the PCR reads. The sample yields about 200,000 distinct CDR3 sequences, roughly 7% seen once. The material sequenced was PBMCs, taken before TCRalphabeta/CD19-depleted stem cell transplant. These receptors originate from a boy younger than 10 with acute lymphoblastic leukemia, due to receive a stem cell transplant.

V gene TRBV7-6 combines with J gene TRBJ2-5; 14 bases are a match to TRBD2. CDR1 is SGHVS, CDR2 FNYEAQ, per germline. CDR3 size: 18 residues. With V trimmed by 5 bases and J by 0 bases, 8 bases remained unmatched. The CDR3 loop is CASSRGLAGGGYQETQYF. DNA of the CDR3: TGTGCCAGCAGCCGCGGACTAGCGGGGGGAGGGTACCAAGAGACCCAGTACTTC.

In its sample, this clonotype was seen a few times. The rearrangement uses TRBV20-1 and TRBJ2-1; D remains ambiguous. Germline V gene sequence: CDR1 DFQATT, CDR2 SNEGSKA (reference sequence). V was pared by 3 bases and J by 5 bases, with 8 bases between. This CDR3 comprises 12 residues. The CDR3 loop reads CSASRYNNEQFF. The CDR3, as DNA: TGCAGTGCTAGTCGGTACAACAATGAGCAGTTCTTC.

On this clonotype: The junction differs from germline at one of its ends, possibly a read error. V and J are TRBV12-3 or TRBV12-4 and TRBJ2-6; 9 nucleotides line up with TRBD1. The CDR3 length is 18 residues. The CDR3 nucleotides read TGTGCCAGCTGTTTATATGCGGACAGGGGATCCGGGGCCAACGTCCTGACTTTC. This gives the protein CASCLYADRGSGANVLTF.

This clonotype was seen only a few times. This rearrangement joins TRBV20-1 to TRBJ1-5; 7 bases fit TRBD1. Germline loops: CDR1 DFQATT, CDR2 SNEGSKA (reference sequence). The CDR3 consists of 15 residues. CDR3 amino acids: CSALTGSEGNQPQHF. The CDR3 DNA follows: TGCAGCGCCCTGACAGGGTCGGAAGGCAATCAGCCCCAGCATTTT.

This clonotype was detected many times. CDR3 bases: TGCGCCAGCAGCCAAGATAGGTCCCGACCGGCCTACGAGCAGTACTTC. As protein: CASSQDRSRPAYEQYF. The rearrangement links TRBV4-3 to TRBJ2-7, with no clear D. The CDR3 sequence is 16 residues long. Germline V CDR1 and CDR2: LGHNA, YSLEER. Deletions cut 0 bases from V and 2 bases from J, with 14 bases between.

This clonotype came up many times. The chain has TRBV20-1 and TRBJ2-3; D ambiguous. The CDR3 has 13 residues. Germline V CDR1 and CDR2: DFQATT, SNEGSKA (reference sequence). Trimming removed 6 bases from V and 3 bases from J, with 13 bases in between. The CDR3 bases are TGCAGTGCAGAACCGCCAGTGACAGATACGCAGTATTTT. This sequence encodes CSAEPPVTDTQYF.

This clonotype was recorded many times. The genes are TRBV28 and TRBJ2-3; 9 bases are a match to TRBD2. Trimming cost V 4 bases and J 11 bases; bases outside gene matches: 16. The CDR3 runs to 16 residues. The V gene's germline CDR1 is MDHEN and CDR2 SYDVKM. Written as DNA, the CDR3 is TGTGCCAGCAGTTCAGTTAGCGGGAGTTTTTTAGGGGAGCAGTATTTT. It codes for CASSSVSGSFLGEQYF. Supplemented by reference TRBV28 and TRBJ2-3, the full variable domain reads DVKVTQSSRYLVKRTGEKVFLECVQDMDHENMFWYRQDPGLGLRLIYFSYDVKMKEKGDIPEGYSVSREKKERFSLILESASTNQTSMYLCASSSVSGSFLGEQYFGPGTRLTVL.

This clonotype was observed a few times. J is TRBJ2-3 and V is TRBV27; possible D gene TRBD2, 7 bases. The CDR3 is 17 residues long. CDR1 and CDR2 (germline): MNHEY, SMNVEV (reference sequence). Trimming removed 3 bases from V and 3 bases from J, with 19 bases in between. CDR3 amino acids: CASSLGGGGGGTDTQYF. The CDR3 DNA reads as TGTGCCAGCAGTTTGGGGGGCGGTGGGGGGGGAACAGATACGCAGTATTTT.

This chain links TRBV5-1 with TRBJ1-2; weak D call: TRBD1 (6 bases). The CDR3 sequence is 15 residues long. Germline assignment: CDR1 SGHRS and CDR2 YFSETQ. V gave up 2 bases and J gave up 8 bases, with 19 bases separating them. This CDR3 is CASSLLTGTFEGYTF. CDR3 nucleotides: TGCGCCAGCAGCTTATTAACAGGGACATTCGAAGGCTACACCTTC. The full variable domain, completed using reference TRBV5-1 and TRBJ1-2, is KAGVTQTPRYLIKTRGQQVTLSCSPISGHRSVSWYQQTPGQGLQFLFEYFSETQRNKGNFPGRFSGRQFSNSRSEMNVSTLELGDSALYLCASSLLTGTFEGYTFGSGTRLTVV.

This clonotype has more than one count but fewer than ten. V gene TRBV20-1 combines with J gene TRBJ1-2; a possible D gene is TRBD1 (5 bases). This CDR3 spans 12 amino acids. Germline CDR1 is DFQATT and CDR2 is SNEGSKA (reference sequence). Trimming left V 6 bases short and J 6 bases short, with 14 bases between. The CDR3 nucleotides read TGCAGTGCCCCGACAGAGCGCAATGGCTACACCTTC. It is translated as CSAPTERNGYTF.

The chain couples TRBV12-3 or TRBV12-4 to TRBJ1-2, with unresolved D. V was pared by 4 bases and J by 3 bases, with 9 bases between. The CDR3 covers 13 residues. The CDR3 here is CASSSLRDYGYTF. The DNA for the CDR3 is TGTGCCAGCAGTTCACTAAGGGACTATGGCTACACCTTC.